These 9 T cell receptor beta chains were all obtained from the same sample, sequenced in a study of OX40 agonist ivuxolimab in advanced cancers. Sequenced by immunoSEQ multiplex PCR; TCRdb stores in-frame clones only, minus some. The repertoire holds around 76,000 clones, with 80% to 90% as singletons. Source: CD4+ or CD8+ T cells sorted from blood, taken in a trial of the OX40 agonist ivuxolimab. All receptors come from an adult with an advanced solid tumor such as melanoma, head and neck, liver or kidney cancer.

The rearrangement uses TRBV12-5 and TRBJ2-7, with a tentative D call TRBD2 (5 bases). Germline values: CDR1 LGHNT, CDR2 FRNRAP. Trimming stripped 4 bases from V and 0 bases from J, with 10 bases between. The CDR3 covers 14 residues. The CDR3 loop is CASGSPGFSYEQYF. The CDR3 coding sequence is TGTGCTAGTGGTTCCCCGGGATTCTCCTACGAGCAGTACTTC.

J is TRBJ2-6 and V is TRBV5-1; TRBD1 or TRBD2 may be the D gene (5 bases each). Germline V gene sequence: CDR1 SGHRS, CDR2 YFSETQ. This CDR3 contains 16 residues. The V end lost 2 bases, the J end lost 4 bases, and 13 bases lay between the germline ends. CDR3 loop: CASSFPSGAGANVLTF. As DNA, the CDR3 is TGCGCCAGCAGCTTTCCTTCCGGGGCCGGGGCCAACGTCCTGACTTTC.

The chain is built from TRBV30 and TRBJ1-4; 8 bases align to TRBD1. The germline V gene has CDR1 GTSNPN and CDR2 SVGIG (reference sequence). The CDR3 is 14 residues long. V shed 5 bases, J shed 8 bases, and the junction held 10 bases outside the gene matches. Written as DNA, the CDR3 is TGTGCCTGGGCCGGGACAGGTCCTTTCGAAAAACTGTTTTTT. Translating gives CAWAGTGPFEKLFF. Looking up the rest from reference TRBV30 and TRBJ1-4 gives the full variable domain: SQTIHQWPATLVQPVGSPLSLECTVEGTSNPNLYWYRQAAGRGLQLLFYSVGIGQISSEVPQNLSASRPQDRQFILSSKKLLLSDSGFYLCAWAGTGPFEKLFFGSGTQLSVL.

CDR3 coding DNA: TGCAGCGTCGGGACAGGGGAGGCAAAACTGTTTTTT. It yields the protein CSVGTGEAKLFF. The rearrangement links TRBV29-1 to TRBJ1-4, with 10 bases matching TRBD1. This CDR3 has 12 residues. Germline V gene sequence: CDR1 SQVTM, CDR2 ANQGSEA. J gave up 10 bases and V 6 bases, and 5 bases lay outside the gene matches.

The genes are TRBV6-5 and TRBJ1-6; no clear D. This CDR3 is built from 13 residues. Germline CDR1 is MNHEY and CDR2 is SVGAGI. Trimming removed 2 bases at V and 7 bases at J, with 6 bases between. The CDR3 DNA reads TGTGCCAGCAGTTACAGAGGAAATTCACCCCTCCACTTT. This gives the protein CASSYRGNSPLHF.

This clone was seen just once. Here the CDR3 reads CASSYRAGELFF. Written as DNA, the CDR3 is TGTGCCAGCAGTTACAGGGCCGGGGAGCTGTTTTTT. This sequence joins TRBV6-5 and TRBJ2-2; D unclear. The CDR3 extends over 12 amino acids. V was shortened by 2 bases and J by 6 bases, with 4 bases between the two germline ends. Germline lookup yields CDR1 MNHEY and CDR2 SVGAGI.

This clone showed up just a few times. The rearrangement links TRBV7-9 to TRBJ1-1; no clear D gene. Germline loops: CDR1 SEHNR, CDR2 FQNEAQ (reference sequence). Trimming left V 2 bases short and J 11 bases short, with 12 bases between. The CDR3 runs 12 residues. The CDR3: CASSLSESQAFF. CDR3 coding DNA: TGTGCCAGCAGCTTATCGGAATCTCAGGCTTTCTTT.

The J gene is TRBJ2-1, the V gene TRBV7-6; 11 nucleotides match TRBD2. V trimming: 6 bases; J trimming: 9 bases; junction bases outside the gene matches: 10. The CDR3 length is 15 residues. Germline values: CDR1 SGHVS, CDR2 FNYEAQ. For the CDR3, the DNA is TGTGCCAGCAGTTGGGTAGCGGGGGGGCCAAGTGAGCAGTTCTTC. Translated, it gives CASSWVAGGPSEQFF.

This chain joins TRBV25-1 and TRBJ1-4; 7 bases map to TRBD1. This CDR3 has 14 amino acids. From germline, CDR1 is MGHDK and CDR2 SYGVNS. V gave up 7 bases and J gave up 4 bases; unmatched junction bases: 6. DNA of the CDR3: TGTGCCAGCACCTTCACAGGGGTTAATGAAAAACTGTTTTTT. It is translated as CASTFTGVNEKLFF.